This T cell receptor beta chain was sequenced for a study of OX40 agonist ivuxolimab in advanced cancers. The CDR3 length is 12 residues. Germline CDR1 is SGHTA and CDR2 is FQGTGA. Trimming pared 1 base from V and 7 bases from J, leaving 8 bases between. Blood got drawn at baseline, again on cycle 4 day 1, and then on cycle 7 day 1. The protocol was immunoSEQ multiplex PCR, while the TCRdb copy is restricted to in-frame clones and leaves out a portion. The table includes 34,000 or so clones, around 87% detected once. There are a few counts of this clone. The sample in question was CD4+ or CD8+ T cells sorted from blood, obtained in a trial of the OX40 agonist ivuxolimab. The chain has TRBV7-3 and TRBJ2-7; D could derive from TRBD1 or TRBD2 (5 bases each). This TCR derives from an adult with an advanced solid tumor such as melanoma, head and neck, liver or kidney cancer. The CDR3 DNA reads TGTGCCAGCAGCTTAATTGGGGGAGAGCAGTACTTC. Residues: CASSLIGGEQYF.